This entry concerns a single T cell receptor beta chain. Its antigen is as yet unknown. Fresh peripheral blood, about 9.3 ml, yielded the PBMCs. The entry originates in a study of T cells in Graves' hyperthyroidism and ophthalmopathy. The overall study: Peripheral blood was drawn at first diagnosis, prior to all treatment.

Germline V gene data show CDR1 as DFQATT and CDR2 as SNEGSKA (reference sequence). The CDR3 has 15 residues. Trimming cost V 0 bases and J 0 bases, with 11 bases left between them. Amplified TCR beta CDR3 regions came from RNA transcripts. HTBI primers were employed in a first-round RT-PCR of the TCR CDR3. TCRdb reanalysed the multiplex PCR reads using MiXCR and keeps one entry per CDR3 protein. There are 250,000 to 350,000 distinct CDR3 sequences in the sample; roughly 22% occur only once, and 50% to 75% lies in the top ten. Study conclusions and caveats: Blood also held most thyroid clonotypes expanded beyond 0.001. The model forecast ophthalmopathy, anticipating it by a median approximately 6.2 months before onset.

The rearrangement joins TRBV20-1 to TRBJ1-1; the D is unclear. The TCR comes from a man younger than 45 with Graves' ophthalmopathy. Input material: blood. The CDR3, as DNA: TGCAGTGCTAGAGATGTAAGGCACCTGAACACTGAAGCTTTCTTT. This gives the protein CSARDVRHLNTEAFF.